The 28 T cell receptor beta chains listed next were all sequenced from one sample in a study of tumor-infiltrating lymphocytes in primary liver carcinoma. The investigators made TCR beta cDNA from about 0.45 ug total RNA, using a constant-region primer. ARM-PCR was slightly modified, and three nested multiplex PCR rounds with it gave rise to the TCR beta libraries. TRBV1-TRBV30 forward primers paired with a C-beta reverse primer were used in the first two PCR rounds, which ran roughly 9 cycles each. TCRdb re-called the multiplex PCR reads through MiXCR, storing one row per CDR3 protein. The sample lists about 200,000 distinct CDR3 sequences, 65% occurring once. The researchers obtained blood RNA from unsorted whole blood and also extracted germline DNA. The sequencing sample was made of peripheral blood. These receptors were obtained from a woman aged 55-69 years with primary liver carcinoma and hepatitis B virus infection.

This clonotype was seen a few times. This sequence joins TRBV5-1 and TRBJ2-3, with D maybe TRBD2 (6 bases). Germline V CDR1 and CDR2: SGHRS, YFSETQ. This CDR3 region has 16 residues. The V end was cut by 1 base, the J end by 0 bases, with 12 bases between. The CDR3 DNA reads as TGCGCCAGCAGCTTGAAGGCGGGACTTAGCACAGATACGCAGTATTTT. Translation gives CASSLKAGLSTDTQYF.

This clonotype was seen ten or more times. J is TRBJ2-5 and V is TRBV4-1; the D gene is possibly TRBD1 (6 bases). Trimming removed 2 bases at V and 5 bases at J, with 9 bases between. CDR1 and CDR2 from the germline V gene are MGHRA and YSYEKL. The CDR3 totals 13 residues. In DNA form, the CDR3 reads TGCGCCAGCAGCCAAAGGGGGTATGAGACCCAGTACTTC. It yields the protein CASSQRGYETQYF.

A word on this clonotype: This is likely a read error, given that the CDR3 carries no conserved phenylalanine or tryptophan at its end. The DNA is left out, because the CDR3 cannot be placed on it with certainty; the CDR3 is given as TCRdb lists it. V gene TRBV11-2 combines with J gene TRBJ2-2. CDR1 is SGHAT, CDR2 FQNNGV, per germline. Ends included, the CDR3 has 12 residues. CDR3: CASSPNTGEPFI.

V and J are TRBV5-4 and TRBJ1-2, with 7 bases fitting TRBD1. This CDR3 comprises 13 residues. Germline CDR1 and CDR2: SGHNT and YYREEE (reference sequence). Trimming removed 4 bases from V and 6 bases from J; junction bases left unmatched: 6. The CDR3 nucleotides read TGTGCCAGCAGCCCGACAGGGAAGGATGGCTACACCTTC. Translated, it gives CASSPTGKDGYTF.

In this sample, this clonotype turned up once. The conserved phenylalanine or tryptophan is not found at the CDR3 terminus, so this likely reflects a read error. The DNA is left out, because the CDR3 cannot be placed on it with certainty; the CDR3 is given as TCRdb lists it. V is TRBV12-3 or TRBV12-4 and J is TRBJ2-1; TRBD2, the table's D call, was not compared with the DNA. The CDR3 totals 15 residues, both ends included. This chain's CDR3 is CASSARRGGFNEQFS.

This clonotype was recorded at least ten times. The CDR3 sequence is CASGLSSYNEQFF. The DNA for the CDR3 is TGTGCCAGCGGGCTGAGCTCCTACAATGAGCAGTTCTTC. V and J are TRBV6-1 and TRBJ2-1; no reliable D call. In germline, CDR1 is MNHNS, CDR2 SASEGT. The CDR3 spans 13 residues. V lost 8 bases to trimming and J lost 0 bases, with 8 bases between them.

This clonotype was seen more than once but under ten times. Written as DNA, the CDR3 is TGCAGCGTTGAACAGAGATCCTACAATGAGCAGTTCTTC. Protein sequence: CSVEQRSYNEQFF. J is TRBJ2-1 and V is TRBV29-1; D is unresolved. The V end was cut by 2 bases, the J end by 1 base, with 6 bases between. The germline CDR1 and CDR2 sequences are SQVTM and ANQGSEA. This CDR3 is built from 13 residues.

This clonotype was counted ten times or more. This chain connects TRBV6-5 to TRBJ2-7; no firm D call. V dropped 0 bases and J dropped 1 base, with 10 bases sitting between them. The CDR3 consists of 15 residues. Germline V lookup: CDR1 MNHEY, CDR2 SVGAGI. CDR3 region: CASSYSRQLSYEQYF. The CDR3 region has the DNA TGTGCCAGCAGTTACTCGAGGCAGTTATCCTACGAGCAGTACTTC.

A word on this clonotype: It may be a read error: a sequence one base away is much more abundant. The CDR3 DNA is TGTGCCAGCAGCCTATCAGGACAGGGCTACAATGAGCAGTTCTTC. Translation: CASSLSGQGYNEQFF. The gene calls are TRBV9 and TRBJ2-1; 8 bases fit TRBD1. The V gene end was trimmed by 4 bases and the J gene end by 3 bases; junction bases not matched to a gene: 6. The CDR3 loop spans 15 amino acids. Germline-derived CDR1 and CDR2 are SGDLS and YYNGEE. Based on the CDR3 plus reference TRBV9 and TRBJ2-1, the full variable domain is DSGVTQTPKHLITATGQRVTLRCSPRSGDLSVYWYQQSLDQGLQFLIQYYNGEERAKGNILERFSAQQFPDLHSELNLSSLELGDSALYFCASSLSGQGYNEQFFGPGTRLTVL.

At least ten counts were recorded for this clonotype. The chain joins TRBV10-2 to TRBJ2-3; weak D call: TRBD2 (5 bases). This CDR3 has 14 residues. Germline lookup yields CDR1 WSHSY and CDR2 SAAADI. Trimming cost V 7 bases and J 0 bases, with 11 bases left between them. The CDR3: CASTVGGSTDTQYF. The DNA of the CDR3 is TGCGCCAGCACCGTAGGAGGTAGCACAGATACGCAGTATTTT.

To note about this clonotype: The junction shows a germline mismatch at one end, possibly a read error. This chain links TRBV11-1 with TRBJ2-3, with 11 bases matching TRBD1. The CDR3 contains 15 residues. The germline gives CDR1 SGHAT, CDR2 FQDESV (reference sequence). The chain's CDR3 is CASSWGQGDTDSQYF. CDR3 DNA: TGCGCCAGCAGCTGGGGACAGGGGGATACAGATTCGCAGTATTTT.

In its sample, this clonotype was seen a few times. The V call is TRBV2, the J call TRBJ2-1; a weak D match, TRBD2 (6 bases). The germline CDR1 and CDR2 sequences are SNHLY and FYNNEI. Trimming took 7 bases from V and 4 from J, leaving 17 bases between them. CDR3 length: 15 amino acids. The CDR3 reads CASNTGEGIYNEQFF. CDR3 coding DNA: TGTGCCAGCAATACGGGAGAGGGGATTTACAATGAGCAGTTCTTC.

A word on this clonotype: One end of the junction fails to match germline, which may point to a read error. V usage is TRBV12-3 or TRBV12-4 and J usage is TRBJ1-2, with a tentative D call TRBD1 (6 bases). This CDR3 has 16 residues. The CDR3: CVSSFWGAHTTRGYTF. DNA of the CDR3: TGTGTCAGCAGTTTTTGGGGGGCGCATACCACCCGTGGCTACACCTTC.

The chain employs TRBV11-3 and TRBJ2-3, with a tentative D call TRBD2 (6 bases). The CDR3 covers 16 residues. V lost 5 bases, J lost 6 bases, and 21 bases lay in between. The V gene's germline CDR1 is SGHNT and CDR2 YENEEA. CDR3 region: CASSPGIQRALDTQYF. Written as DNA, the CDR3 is TGTGCCAGCAGCCCGGGGATCCAGCGGGCCTTGGATACGCAGTATTTT.

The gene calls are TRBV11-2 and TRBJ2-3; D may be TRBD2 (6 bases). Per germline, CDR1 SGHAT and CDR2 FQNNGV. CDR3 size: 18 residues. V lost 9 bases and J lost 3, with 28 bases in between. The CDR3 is CARSQFWRDFCPTDTQYF. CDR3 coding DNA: TGTGCCAGAAGCCAGTTCTGGCGGGACTTCTGCCCTACAGATACGCAGTATTTT.

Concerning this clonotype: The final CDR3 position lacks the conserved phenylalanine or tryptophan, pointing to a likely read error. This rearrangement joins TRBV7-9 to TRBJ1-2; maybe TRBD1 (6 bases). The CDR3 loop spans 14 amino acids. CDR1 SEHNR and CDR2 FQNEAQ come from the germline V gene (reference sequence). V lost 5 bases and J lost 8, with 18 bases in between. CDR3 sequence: CASSPQGPWSGYTI. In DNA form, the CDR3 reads TGTGCCAGCAGCCCGCAGGGGCCATGGTCAGGCTACACCATC.

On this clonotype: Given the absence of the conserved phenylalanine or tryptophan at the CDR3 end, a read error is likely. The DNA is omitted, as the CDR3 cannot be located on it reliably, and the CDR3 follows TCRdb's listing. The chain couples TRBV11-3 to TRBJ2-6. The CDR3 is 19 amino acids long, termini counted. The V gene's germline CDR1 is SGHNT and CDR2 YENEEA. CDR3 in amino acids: CASSLQGALHDSGANVLSY.

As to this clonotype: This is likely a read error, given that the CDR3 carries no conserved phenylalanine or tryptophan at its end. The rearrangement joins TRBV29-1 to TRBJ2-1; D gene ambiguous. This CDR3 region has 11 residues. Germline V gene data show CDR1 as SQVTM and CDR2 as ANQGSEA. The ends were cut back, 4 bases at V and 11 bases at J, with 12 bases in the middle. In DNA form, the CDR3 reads TGCAGCGTTGGGCGGTTGGATAAGCAGTTCCTC. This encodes CSVGRLDKQFL.

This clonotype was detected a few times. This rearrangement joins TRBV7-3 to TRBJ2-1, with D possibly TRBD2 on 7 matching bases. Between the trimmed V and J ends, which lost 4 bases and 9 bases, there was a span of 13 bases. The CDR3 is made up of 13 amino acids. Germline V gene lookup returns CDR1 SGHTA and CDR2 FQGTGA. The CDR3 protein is CASSSLGGAEQFF. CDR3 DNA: TGTGCCAGCAGCTCATTGGGGGGGGCTGAGCAGTTCTTC.

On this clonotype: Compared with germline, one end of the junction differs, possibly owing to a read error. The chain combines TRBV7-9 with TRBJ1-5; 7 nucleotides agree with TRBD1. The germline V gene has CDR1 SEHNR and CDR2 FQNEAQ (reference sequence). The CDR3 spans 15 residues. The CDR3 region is CASSSGGHTNRPQHF. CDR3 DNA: TGTGCCAGCAGCTCAGGGGGGCACACGAATCGGCCCCAGCATTTT. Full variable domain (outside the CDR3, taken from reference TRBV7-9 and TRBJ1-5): DTGVSQNPRHKITKRGQNVTFRCDPISEHNRLYWYRQTLGQGPEFLTYFQNEAQLEKSRLLSDRFSAERPKGSFSTLEIQRTEQGDSAMYLCASSSGGHTNRPQHFGDGTRLSIL.

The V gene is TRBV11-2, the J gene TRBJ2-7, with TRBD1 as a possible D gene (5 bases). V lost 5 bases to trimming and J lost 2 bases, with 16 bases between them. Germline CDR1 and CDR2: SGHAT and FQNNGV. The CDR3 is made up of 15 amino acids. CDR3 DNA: TGTGCCAGCAGCCCTAAGGCAGGGCGGACCTACGAGCAGTACTTC. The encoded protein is CASSPKAGRTYEQYF.

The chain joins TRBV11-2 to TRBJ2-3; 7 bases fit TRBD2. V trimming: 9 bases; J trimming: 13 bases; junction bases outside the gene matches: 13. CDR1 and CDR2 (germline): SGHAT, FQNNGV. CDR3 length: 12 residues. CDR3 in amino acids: CASSPTGGREYF. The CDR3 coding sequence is TGTGCCAGTAGCCCAACGGGAGGCCGCGAGTATTTT.

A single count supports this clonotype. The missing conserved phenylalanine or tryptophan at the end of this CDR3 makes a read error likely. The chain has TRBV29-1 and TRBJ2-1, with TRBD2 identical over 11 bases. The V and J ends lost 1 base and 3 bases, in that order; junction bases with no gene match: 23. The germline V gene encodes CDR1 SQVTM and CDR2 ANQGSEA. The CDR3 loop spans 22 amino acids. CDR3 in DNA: TGCAGCGTTGAAGCGACCCTCGGATTAGCGGGAGGGCCGGGCCCGATCTACAATGAGCAGTTCTTG. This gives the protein CSVEATLGLAGGPGPIYNEQFL.

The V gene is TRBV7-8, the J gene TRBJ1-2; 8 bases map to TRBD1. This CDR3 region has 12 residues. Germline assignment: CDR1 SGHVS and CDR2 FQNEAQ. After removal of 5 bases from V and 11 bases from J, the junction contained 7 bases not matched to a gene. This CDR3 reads CASSPDRERYTF. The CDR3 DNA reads TGTGCCAGCAGCCCGGACAGGGAACGTTACACCTTC.

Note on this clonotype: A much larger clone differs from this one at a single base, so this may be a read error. CDR3 sequence reads: CASSRLGRQLCYGYTF. CDR3 DNA: TGTGCCAGCAGCAGGCTGGGACGGCAACTTTGCTATGGCTACACCTTC. This chain joins TRBV5-6 and TRBJ1-2; tentatively, D is TRBD1 (5 bases). Germline CDR1 and CDR2: SGHDT and YYEEEE. The V gene lost 4 bases and the J gene lost 4 bases, with 20 bases spanning the gap. The CDR3 totals 16 residues.

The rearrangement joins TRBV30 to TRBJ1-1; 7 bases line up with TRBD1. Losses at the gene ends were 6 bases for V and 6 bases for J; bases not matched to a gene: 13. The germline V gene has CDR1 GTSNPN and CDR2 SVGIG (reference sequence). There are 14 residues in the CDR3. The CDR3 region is CACSPTGQLAEAFF. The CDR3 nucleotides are TGTGCCTGTAGCCCGACAGGGCAATTGGCTGAAGCTTTCTTT.

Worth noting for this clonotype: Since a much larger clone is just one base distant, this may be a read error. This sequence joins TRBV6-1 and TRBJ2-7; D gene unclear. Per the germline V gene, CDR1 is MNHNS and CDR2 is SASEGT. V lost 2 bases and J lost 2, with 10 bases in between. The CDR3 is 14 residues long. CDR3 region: CASSERCIAYEQYF. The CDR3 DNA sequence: TGTGCCAGCAGTGAACGGTGCATCGCCTACGAGCAGTACTTC.

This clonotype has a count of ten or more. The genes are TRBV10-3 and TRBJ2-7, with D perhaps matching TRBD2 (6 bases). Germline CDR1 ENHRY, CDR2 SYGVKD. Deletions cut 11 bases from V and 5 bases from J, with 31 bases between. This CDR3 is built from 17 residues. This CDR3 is CASRSGTGERGTHEQYF. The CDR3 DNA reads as TGTGCCTCTCGGTCGGGGACGGGAGAAAGAGGAACCCACGAGCAGTACTTC.